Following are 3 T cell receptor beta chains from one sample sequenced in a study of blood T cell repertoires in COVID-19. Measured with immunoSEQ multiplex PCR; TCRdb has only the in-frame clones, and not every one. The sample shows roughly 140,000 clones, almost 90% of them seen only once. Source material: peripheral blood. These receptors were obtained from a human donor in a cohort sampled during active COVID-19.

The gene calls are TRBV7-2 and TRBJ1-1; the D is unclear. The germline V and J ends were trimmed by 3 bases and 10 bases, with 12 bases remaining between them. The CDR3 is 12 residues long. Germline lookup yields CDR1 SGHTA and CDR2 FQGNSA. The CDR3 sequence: CASSLAGRRAFF. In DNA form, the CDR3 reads TGTGCCAGCAGCTTGGCGGGGAGGCGAGCTTTCTTT.

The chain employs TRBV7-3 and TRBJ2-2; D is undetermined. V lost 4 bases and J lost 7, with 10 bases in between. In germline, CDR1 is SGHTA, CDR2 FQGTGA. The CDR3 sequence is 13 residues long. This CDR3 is CASSSQSGGELFF. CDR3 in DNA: TGTGCCAGCAGCTCCCAATCCGGCGGGGAGCTGTTTTTT.

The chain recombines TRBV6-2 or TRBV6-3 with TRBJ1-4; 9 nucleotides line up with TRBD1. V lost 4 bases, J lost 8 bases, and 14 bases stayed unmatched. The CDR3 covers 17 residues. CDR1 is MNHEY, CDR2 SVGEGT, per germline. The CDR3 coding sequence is TGTGCCAGCAGTTTTAGCCCTAGGACAGGGGCAACGGAAAAACTGTTTTTT. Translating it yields CASSFSPRTGATEKLFF.